This TCR beta chain stems from a study of shared clonotypes between healthy human individuals. Study context: Those who served as donors were a couple of women and a few men between the ages of 18 and 49.

The trim removed 4 bases at V and 5 bases at J, leaving 10 bases unmatched. Germline V gene sequence: CDR1 SQVTM, CDR2 ANQGSEA. The CDR3 loop spans 14 amino acids. As processed by the authors: Filtering differed because ImmunoSEQ produced junction-only sequences that carried no quality scores. Sequencing was performed with immunoSEQ multiplex PCR; in TCRdb, only in-frame clones are kept and a portion is missing. For V, J and clone size, that table is used; D and trimming come from the DNA. The sample shows hundreds of thousands of clones, roughly 80% of them seen only once. Material: PBMCs. The V call is TRBV29-1, the J call TRBJ2-7; 8 bases are a match to TRBD1. The TCR originated in a woman aged 40 to 55 in good health. Some clones in this sample may be carry-over from other donors' samples. The CDR3 protein is CSVGQGQKVDEQYF. CDR3 coding DNA: TGCAGCGTTGGACAGGGGCAAAAGGTGGACGAGCAGTACTTC.